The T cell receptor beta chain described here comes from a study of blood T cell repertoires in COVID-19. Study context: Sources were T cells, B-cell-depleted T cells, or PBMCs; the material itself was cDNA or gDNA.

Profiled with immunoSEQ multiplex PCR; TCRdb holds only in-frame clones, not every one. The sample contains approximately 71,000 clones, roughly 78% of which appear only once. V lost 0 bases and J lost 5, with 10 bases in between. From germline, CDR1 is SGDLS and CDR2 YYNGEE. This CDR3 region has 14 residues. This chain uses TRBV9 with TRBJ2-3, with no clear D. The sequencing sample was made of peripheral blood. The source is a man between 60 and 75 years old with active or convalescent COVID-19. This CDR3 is CASSVDSRVDTQYF. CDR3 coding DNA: TGTGCCAGCAGCGTAGACTCCCGGGTAGATACGCAGTATTTT.